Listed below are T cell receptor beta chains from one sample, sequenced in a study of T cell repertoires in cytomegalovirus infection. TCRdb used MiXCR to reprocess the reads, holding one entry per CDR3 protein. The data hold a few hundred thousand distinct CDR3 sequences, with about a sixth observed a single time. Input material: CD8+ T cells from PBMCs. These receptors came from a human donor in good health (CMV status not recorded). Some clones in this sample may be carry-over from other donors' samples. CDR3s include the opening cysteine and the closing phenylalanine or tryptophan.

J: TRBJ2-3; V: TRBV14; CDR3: CASSQDLPGGQLIYTDTQYF
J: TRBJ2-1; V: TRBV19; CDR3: CASQGSGYNEQFF
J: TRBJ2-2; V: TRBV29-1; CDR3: CSVEQGDTGELFF
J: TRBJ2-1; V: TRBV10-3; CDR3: CAIRSGGPYNEQFF
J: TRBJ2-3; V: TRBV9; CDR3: CASSVADLTDTQYF
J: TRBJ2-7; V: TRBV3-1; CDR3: CASSQPISGNYHEQYF
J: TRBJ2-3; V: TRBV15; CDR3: CATSDSIGQGLRDTQYF
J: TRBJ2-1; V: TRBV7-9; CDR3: CASSRARDTYNEQFF
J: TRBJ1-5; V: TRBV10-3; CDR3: CAISESEQVLNQPQHF
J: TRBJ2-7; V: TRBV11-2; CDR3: CASSFLQGLGSYEQYF
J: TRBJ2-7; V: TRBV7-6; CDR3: CASSSDGFSYEQYF
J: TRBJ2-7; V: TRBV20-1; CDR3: CSARARQVSSYEQYF
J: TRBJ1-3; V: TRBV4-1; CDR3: CASSQVVGISGNTIYF
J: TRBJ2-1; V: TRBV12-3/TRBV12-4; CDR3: CASRTLAGSHNEQFF
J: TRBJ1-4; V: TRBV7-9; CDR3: CASSFSRPSEVGLFF
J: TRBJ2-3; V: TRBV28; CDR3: CASPPGLGGATDTQYF